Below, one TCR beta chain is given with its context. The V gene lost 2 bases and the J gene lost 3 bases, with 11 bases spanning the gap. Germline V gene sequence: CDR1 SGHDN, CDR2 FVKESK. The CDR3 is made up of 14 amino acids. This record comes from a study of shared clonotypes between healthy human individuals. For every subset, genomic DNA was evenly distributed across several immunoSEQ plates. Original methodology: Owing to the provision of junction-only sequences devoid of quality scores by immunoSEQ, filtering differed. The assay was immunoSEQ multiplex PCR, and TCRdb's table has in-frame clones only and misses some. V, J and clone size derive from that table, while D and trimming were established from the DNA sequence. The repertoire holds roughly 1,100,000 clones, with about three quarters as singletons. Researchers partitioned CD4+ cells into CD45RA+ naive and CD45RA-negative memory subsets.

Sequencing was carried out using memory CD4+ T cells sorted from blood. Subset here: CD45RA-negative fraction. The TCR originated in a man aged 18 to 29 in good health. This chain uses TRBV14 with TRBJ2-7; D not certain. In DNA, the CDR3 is TGTGCCAGCAGCCAACCCGGCGCTTTCTACGAGCAGTACTTC. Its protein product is CASSQPGAFYEQYF. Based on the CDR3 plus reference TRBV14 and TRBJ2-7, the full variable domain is EAGVTQFPSHSVIEKGQTVTLRCDPISGHDNLYWYRRVMGKEIKFLLHFVKESKQDESGMPNNRFLAERTGGTYSTLKVQPAELEDSGVYFCASSQPGAFYEQYFGPGTRLTVT.